This T cell receptor beta chain was retrieved from a study of cytomegalovirus exposure and HLA in healthy donors. The study, taken as a whole, reports: Earlier analysis looked at TCR beta V segments, and most were productive about 87% or about 30% of the time. TCR sequences were mostly rare, though some public TCRs occurred in many donors.

Regarding this clone: No antigen is known for it.

Germline CDR1 is SGHAT and CDR2 is FQNNGV. CDR3 length: 15 amino acids. The V gene end was trimmed by 5 bases and the J gene end by 4 bases; junction bases not matched to a gene: 7. PCR amplification relied on 60 Vbeta primers (plus 13 Jbeta primers). TCRdb keeps only in-frame clones here, not all; method: immunoSEQ multiplex PCR. The table lists 85,000 to 130,000 clones, around 80% of them singletons. Material for sequencing was PBMCs. V and J are TRBV11-2 and TRBJ1-2; the match to TRBD1 covers 10 bases. The receptor was derived from a man in his 60s in good health and CMV-seronegative. The CDR3 nucleotides read TGTGCCAGCAGCGACCGGGACAGGGGAAGCTATGGCTACACCTTC. This encodes CASSDRDRGSYGYTF.